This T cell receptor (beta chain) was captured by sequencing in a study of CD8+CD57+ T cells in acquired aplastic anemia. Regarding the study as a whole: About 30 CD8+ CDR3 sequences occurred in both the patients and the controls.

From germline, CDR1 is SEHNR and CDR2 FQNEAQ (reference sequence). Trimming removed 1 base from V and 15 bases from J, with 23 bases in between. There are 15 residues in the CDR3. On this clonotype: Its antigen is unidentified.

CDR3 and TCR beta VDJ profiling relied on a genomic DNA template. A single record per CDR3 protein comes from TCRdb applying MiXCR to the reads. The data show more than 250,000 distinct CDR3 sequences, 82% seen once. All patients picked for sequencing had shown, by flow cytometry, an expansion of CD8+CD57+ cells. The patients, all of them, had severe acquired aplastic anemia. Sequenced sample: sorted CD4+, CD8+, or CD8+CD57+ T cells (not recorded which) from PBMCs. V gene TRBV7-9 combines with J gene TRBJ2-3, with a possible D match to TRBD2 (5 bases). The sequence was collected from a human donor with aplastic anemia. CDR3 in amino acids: CASSLVPGELDTGYF. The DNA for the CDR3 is TGTGCCAGCAGCTTAGTACCCGGGGAGCTGGATACTGGATATTTT. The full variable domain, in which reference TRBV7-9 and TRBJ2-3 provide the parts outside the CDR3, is DTGVSQNPRHKITKRGQNVTFRCDPISEHNRLYWYRQTLGQGPEFLTYFQNEAQLEKSRLLSDRFSAERPKGSFSTLEIQRTEQGDSAMYLCASSLVPGELDTGYFGPGTRLTVL.